This T cell receptor (beta chain) originates from a study of shared clonotypes between healthy human individuals. The germline CDR1 and CDR2 sequences are SGDLS and YYNGEE. V gave up 1 base and J gave up 2 bases; unmatched junction bases: 3. The CDR3 has 15 residues. Study results and caveats: It was the few donors that limited the genetic and exposure-history diversity represented. Naive subsets generally had larger estimated richness than memory subsets. It was anticipated that sequencing depth would influence how many clonotypes donors shared.

Assay used: immunoSEQ multiplex PCR; TCRdb lists only in-frame clones, some missing. This table has millions of clones, over 85% appearing once. Points on this clone: Its antigen is still unknown. The identical CDR3 is also encoded by other nucleotide sequences in the sample.

The sequence derives from a man younger than 35 in good health. Some clones in this sample may be carry-over from other donors' samples. The chain combines TRBV9 with TRBJ2-3, with 8 bases fitting TRBD2. Sequencing used naive CD4+ T cells from PBMCs. Subset here: CD45RA+ positively selected. CDR3 bases: TGTGCCAGCAGCGTATTAGCGGGAAACACAGATACGCAGTATTTT. Protein: CASSVLAGNTDTQYF.